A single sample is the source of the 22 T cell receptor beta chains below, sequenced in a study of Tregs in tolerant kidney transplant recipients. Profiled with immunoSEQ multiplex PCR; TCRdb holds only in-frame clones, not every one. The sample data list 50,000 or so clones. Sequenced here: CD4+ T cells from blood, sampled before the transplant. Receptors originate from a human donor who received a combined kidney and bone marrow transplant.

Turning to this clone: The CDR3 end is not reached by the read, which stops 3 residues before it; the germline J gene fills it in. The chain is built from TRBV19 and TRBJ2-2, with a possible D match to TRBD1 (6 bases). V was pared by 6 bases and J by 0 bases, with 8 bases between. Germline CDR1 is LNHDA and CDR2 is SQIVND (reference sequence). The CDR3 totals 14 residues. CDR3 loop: CASRGHSNTGELFF. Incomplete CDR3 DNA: TGTGCCAGTAGGGGACATTCGAACACCGGGGAG.

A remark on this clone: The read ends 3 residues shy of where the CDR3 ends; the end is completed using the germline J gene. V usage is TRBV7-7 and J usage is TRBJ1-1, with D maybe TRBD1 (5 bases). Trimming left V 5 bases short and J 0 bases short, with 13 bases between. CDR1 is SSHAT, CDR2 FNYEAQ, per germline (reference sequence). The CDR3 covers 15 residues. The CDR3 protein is CASSPIGGVNTEAFF. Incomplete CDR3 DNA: TGTGCCAGCAGCCCTATAGGAGGGGTGAACACTGAA. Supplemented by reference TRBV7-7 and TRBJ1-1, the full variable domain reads GAGVSQSPRYKVTKRGQDVTLRCDPISSHATLYWYQQALGQGPEFLTYFNYEAQPDKSGLPSDRFSAERPEGSISTLTIQRTEQRDSAMYRCASSPIGGVNTEAFFGQGTRLTVV.

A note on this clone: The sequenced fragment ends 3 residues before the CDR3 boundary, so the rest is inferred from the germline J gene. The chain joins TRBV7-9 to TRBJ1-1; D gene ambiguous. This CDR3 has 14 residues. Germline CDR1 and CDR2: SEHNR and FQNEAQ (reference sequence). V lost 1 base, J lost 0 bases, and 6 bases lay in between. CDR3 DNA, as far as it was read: TGTGCCAGCAGCTTAGGGGCCATGAACACTGAA. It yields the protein CASSLGAMNTE. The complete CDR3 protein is CASSLGAMNTEAFF.

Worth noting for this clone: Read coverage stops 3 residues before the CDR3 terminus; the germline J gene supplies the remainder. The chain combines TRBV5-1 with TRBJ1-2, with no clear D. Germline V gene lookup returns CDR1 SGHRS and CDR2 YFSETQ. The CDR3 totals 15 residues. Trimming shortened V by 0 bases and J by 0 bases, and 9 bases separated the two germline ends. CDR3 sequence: CASSLGSGANYGYTF. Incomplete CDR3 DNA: TGCGCCAGCAGCTTGGGGTCAGGAGCTAACTATGGC.

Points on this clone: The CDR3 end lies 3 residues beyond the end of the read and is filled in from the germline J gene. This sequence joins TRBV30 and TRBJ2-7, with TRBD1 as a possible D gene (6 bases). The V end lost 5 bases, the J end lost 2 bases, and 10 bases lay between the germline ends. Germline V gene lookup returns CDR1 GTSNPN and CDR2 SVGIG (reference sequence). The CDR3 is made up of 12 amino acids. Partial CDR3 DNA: TGTGCCTGGGGGGGCAGGACCTACGAG. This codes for CAWGGRTYE. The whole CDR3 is CAWGGRTYEQYF. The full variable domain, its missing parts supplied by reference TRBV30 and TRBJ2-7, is SQTIHQWPATLVQPVGSPLSLECTVEGTSNPNLYWYRQAAGRGLQLLFYSVGIGQISSEVPQNLSASRPQDRQFILSSKKLLLSDSGFYLCAWGGRTYEQYFGPGTRLTVT.

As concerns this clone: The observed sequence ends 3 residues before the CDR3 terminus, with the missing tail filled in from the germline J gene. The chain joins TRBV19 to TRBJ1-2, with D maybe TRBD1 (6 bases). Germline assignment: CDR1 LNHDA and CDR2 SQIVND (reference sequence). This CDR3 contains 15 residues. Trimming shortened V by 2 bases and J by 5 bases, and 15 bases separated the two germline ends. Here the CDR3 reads CASSIRAGGEYGYTF. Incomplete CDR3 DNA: TGTGCCAGTAGTATACGCGCGGGGGGCGAATATGGC.

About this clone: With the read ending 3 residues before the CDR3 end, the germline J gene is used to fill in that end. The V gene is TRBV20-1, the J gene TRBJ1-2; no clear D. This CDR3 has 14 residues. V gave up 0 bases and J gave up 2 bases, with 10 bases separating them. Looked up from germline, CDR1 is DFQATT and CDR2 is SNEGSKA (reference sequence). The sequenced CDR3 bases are TGCAGTGCTAGAGATCTAACGGGGAACTATGGC. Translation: CSARDLTGNYG. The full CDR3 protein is CSARDLTGNYGYTF.

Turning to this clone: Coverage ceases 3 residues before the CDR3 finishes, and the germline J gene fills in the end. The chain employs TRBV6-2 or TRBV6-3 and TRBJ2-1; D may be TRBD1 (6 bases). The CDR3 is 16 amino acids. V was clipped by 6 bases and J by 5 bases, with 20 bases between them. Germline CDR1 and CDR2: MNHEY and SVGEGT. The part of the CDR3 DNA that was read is TGTGCCAGCAGCCAGGGGACACTCGGTCCCAACAATGAG. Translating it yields CASSQGTLGPNNE. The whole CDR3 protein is CASSQGTLGPNNEQFF.

Partial CDR3 DNA: TGTGCCAGCAGCCCAGAAGGGAACATT. Translated, it gives CASSPEGNI. The full CDR3 protein reads CASSPEGNIQYF. The chain combines TRBV7-2 with TRBJ2-4; no clear D gene. With the read ending 3 residues before the CDR3 end, the germline J gene is used to fill in that end. Deletions cut 5 bases from V and 7 bases from J, with 9 bases between. The germline gives CDR1 SGHTA, CDR2 FQGNSA. The CDR3 sequence is 12 residues long. Filled out from reference TRBV7-2 and TRBJ2-4, the complete variable domain reads GAGVSQSPSNKVTEKGKDVELRCDPISGHTALYWYRQSLGQGLEFLIYFQGNSAPDKSGLPSDRFSAERTGGSVSTLTIQRTQQEDSAVYLCASSPEGNIQYFGAGTRLSVL.

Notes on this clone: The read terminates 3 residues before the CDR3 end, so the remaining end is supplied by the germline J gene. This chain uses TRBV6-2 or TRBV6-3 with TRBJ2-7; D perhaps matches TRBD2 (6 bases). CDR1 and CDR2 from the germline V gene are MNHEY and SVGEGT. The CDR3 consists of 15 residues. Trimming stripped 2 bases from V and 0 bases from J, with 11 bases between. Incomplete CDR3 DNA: TGTGCCAGCAGTTACGGGGGGAAGAGCTCCTACGAG. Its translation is CASSYGGKSSYE. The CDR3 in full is CASSYGGKSSYEQYF.

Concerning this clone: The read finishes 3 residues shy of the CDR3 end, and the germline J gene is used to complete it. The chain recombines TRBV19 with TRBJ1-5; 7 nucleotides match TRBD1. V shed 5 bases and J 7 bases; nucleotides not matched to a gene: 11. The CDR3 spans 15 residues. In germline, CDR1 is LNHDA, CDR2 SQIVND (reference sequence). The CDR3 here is CASSPLHRGGQPQHF. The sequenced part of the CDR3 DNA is TGTGCCAGTAGTCCCCTCCACAGGGGCGGACAGCCC.

CDR3 loop: CASSPGTDYGYTF. The part of the CDR3 DNA that was read is TGTGCCAGCTCACCCGGGACAGACTATGGC. The chain has TRBV18 and TRBJ1-2; TRBD1 matches at 7 bases. The CDR3 end lies 3 residues beyond the end of the read and is filled in from the germline J gene. Germline trimming cut 3 bases from V and 3 bases from J; bases unmatched to any gene: 1. The CDR3 has 13 amino acids. Germline V gives CDR1 KGHSH, CDR2 LQKENI.

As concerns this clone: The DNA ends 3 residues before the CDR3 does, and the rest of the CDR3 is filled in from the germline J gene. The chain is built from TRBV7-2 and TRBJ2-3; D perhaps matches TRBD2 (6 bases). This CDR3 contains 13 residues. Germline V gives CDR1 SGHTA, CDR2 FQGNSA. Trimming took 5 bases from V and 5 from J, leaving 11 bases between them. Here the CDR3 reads CASSVDSGDTQYF. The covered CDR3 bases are TGTGCCAGCAGCGTAGATAGCGGAGATACG. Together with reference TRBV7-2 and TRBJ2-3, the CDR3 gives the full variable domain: GAGVSQSPSNKVTEKGKDVELRCDPISGHTALYWYRQSLGQGLEFLIYFQGNSAPDKSGLPSDRFSAERTGGSVSTLTIQRTQQEDSAVYLCASSVDSGDTQYFGPGTRLTVL.

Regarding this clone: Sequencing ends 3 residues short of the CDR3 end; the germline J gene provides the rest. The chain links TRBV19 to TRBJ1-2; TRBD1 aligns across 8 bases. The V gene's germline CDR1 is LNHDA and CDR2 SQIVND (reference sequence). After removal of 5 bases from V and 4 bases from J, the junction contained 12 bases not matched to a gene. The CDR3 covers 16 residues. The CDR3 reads CASSLIWTGLFYGYTF. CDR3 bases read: TGTGCCAGTAGTCTAATTTGGACAGGGCTTTTCTATGGC.

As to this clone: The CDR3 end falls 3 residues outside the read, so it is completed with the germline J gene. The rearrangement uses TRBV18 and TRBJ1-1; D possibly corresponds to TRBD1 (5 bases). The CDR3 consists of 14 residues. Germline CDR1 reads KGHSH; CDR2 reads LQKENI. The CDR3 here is CASSPPEQAGGAFF. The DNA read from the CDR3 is TGTGCCAGCTCACCACCGGAACAGGCCGGGGGA.

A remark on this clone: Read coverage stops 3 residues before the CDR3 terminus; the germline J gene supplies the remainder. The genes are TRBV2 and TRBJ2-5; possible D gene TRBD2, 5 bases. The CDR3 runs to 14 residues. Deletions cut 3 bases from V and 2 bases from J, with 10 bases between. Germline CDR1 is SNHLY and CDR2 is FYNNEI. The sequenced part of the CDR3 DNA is TGTGCCAGCAGTGACGGACGACTACAAGAGACC. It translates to CASSDGRLQET. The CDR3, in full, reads CASSDGRLQETQYF.

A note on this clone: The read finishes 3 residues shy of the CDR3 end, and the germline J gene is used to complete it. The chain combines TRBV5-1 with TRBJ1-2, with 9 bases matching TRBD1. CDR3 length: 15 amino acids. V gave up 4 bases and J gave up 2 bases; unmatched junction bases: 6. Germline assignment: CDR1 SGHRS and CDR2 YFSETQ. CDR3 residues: CASSGGTGRNYGYTF. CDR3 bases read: TGCGCCAGCAGCGGTGGGACAGGGAGAAACTATGGC.

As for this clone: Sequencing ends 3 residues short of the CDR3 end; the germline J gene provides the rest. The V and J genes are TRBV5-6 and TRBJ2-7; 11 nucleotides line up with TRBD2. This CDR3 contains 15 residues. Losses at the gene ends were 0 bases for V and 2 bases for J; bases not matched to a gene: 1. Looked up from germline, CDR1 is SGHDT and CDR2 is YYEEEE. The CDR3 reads CASSLVSGRAYEQYF. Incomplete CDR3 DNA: TGTGCCAGCAGCTTGGTTAGCGGGAGGGCCTACGAG. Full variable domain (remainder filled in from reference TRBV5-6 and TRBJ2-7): DAGVTQSPTHLIKTRGQQVTLRCSPKSGHDTVSWYQQALGQGPQFIFQYYEEEERQRGNFPDRFSGHQFPNYSSELNVNALLLGDSALYLCASSLVSGRAYEQYFGPGTRLTVT.

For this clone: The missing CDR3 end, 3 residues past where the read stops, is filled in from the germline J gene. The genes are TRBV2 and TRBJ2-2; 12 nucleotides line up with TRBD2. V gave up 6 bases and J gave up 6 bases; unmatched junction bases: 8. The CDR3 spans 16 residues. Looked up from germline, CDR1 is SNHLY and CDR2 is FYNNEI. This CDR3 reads CASRGLAGGLSGELFF. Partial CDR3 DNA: TGTGCCAGCAGGGGTCTAGCGGGGGGGCTGTCCGGGGAG.

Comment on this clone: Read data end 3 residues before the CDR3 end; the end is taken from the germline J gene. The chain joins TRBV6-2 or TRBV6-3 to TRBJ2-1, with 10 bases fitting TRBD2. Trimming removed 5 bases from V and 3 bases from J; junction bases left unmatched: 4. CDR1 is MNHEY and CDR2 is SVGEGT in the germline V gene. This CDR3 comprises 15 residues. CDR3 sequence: CASSSGGADYNEQFF. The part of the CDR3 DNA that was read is TGTGCCAGCAGTAGCGGGGGGGCCGACTACAATGAG.

CDR3 sequence: CASSIDGNQPQHF. The CDR3 bases that were read are TGTGCCAGTAGTATAGACGGCAATCAGCCC. The genes are TRBV19 and TRBJ1-5; D remains ambiguous. Coverage ceases 3 residues before the CDR3 finishes, and the germline J gene fills in the end. V was cut by 0 bases and J by 2 bases, with 2 bases left in between. Germline CDR1 reads LNHDA; CDR2 reads SQIVND (reference sequence). The CDR3 spans 13 residues.

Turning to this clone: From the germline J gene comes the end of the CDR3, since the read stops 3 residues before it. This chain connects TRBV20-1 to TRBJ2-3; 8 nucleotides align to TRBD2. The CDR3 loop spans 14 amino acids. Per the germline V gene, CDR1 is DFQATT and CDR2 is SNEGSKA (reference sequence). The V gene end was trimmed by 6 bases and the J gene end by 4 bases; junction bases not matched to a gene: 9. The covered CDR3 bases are TGCAGTGCACCCCGGGGGGGAGTCTCAGATACG. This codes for CSAPRGGVSDT. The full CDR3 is CSAPRGGVSDTQYF.